The entry that follows covers one T cell receptor beta chain sequence. Sequenced by immunoSEQ multiplex PCR; TCRdb stores in-frame clones only, minus some. The sample includes 110,000 to 150,000 clones, more than 80% seen only once; the top ten take under 10%. Germline V gene sequence: CDR1 LGHNA, CDR2 YSLEER. The length of the CDR3 is 13 residues. The J segment lost 8 bases and the V segment lost 3 bases, leaving 4 bases of the junction unmatched. This sample is part of a study of blood T cell repertoires in COVID-19. Study-level information: Sample material is recorded as cDNA or gDNA derived from T cells, B-cell-depleted T cells, or PBMCs.

The chain has TRBV4-3 and TRBJ1-2; 9 bases line up with TRBD1. The sequence was collected from an elderly woman in a cohort sampled during active or convalescent COVID-19. Source material: peripheral blood. CDR3 residues: CASSQGTGRGYTF. DNA of the CDR3: TGCGCCAGCAGCCAGGGGACAGGGCGCGGCTACACCTTC.